These 13 T cell receptor beta chains were all obtained from the same sample, sequenced in a study of blood T cells in healthy people across ages. A sample-barcoded 5' primer and a J-beta primer mix were used in a second PCR of roughly 6 to 11 cycles. TCRdb redid the calling of the 5' RACE reads with MiXCR, one entry per CDR3 protein. The sample yields some 940,000 distinct CDR3 sequences, about 28% seen once. The same data also went into a second study, on T cells of mothers and their children.

What was sequenced was blood. All receptors derive from a middle-aged woman in good health.

This clonotype was seen a few times. This rearrangement joins TRBV9 to TRBJ1-4; D call uncertain. Germline CDR1 and CDR2: SGDLS and YYNGEE. The CDR3 covers 14 residues. V was trimmed by 4 bases and J by 6 bases, leaving 13 bases between them. The CDR3 is CASSPALNHEKLFF. The CDR3 bases are TGTGCCAGCAGCCCTGCCTTGAATCATGAAAAACTGTTTTTT. Looking up the rest from reference TRBV9 and TRBJ1-4 gives the full variable domain: DSGVTQTPKHLITATGQRVTLRCSPRSGDLSVYWYQQSLDQGLQFLIQYYNGEERAKGNILERFSAQQFPDLHSELNLSSLELGDSALYFCASSPALNHEKLFFGSGTQLSVL.

This sequence joins TRBV7-2 and TRBJ1-2; 8 bases line up with TRBD1. V gave up 3 bases and J gave up 10 bases; unmatched junction bases: 19. The CDR3 runs to 17 residues. CDR1 and CDR2 (germline): SGHTA, FQGNSA. The CDR3 DNA reads as TGTGCCAGCAGCTTCGATTCCCCGGACAGGGTGTTTGTTGTCTACACCTTC. It yields the protein CASSFDSPDRVFVVYTF.

This clonotype was recorded at least ten times. The V gene is TRBV5-1, the J gene TRBJ2-7, with D possibly TRBD2 on 6 matching bases. Germline V CDR1 and CDR2: SGHRS, YFSETQ. Trimming removed 5 bases at V and 5 bases at J, with 20 bases between. CDR3 length: 15 amino acids. The CDR3 reads CASSPRVVPGDEQYF. CDR3 nucleotide sequence: TGCGCCAGCAGTCCAAGGGTGGTCCCGGGGGACGAGCAGTACTTC. Variable domain in full (rest from reference TRBV5-1 and TRBJ2-7): KAGVTQTPRYLIKTRGQQVTLSCSPISGHRSVSWYQQTPGQGLQFLFEYFSETQRNKGNFPGRFSGRQFSNSRSEMNVSTLELGDSALYLCASSPRVVPGDEQYFGPGTRLTVT.

This clonotype was counted only a few times. CDR3 nucleotides: TGTGCCAGCAGCCAATTCAAGGGGGGCTACACCTTC. Amino acids: CASSQFKGGYTF. V and J are TRBV4-2 and TRBJ1-2; D possibly corresponds to TRBD1 (5 bases). Trimming stripped 2 bases from V and 8 bases from J, with 9 bases between. The length of the CDR3 is 12 residues. Germline CDR1 LGHNA, CDR2 YNFKEQ.

This clonotype was counted only a few times. A junction end diverges from the germline sequence, so it may reflect a read error. The V gene is TRBV5-1, the J gene TRBJ1-2; 7 nucleotides line up with TRBD1. Per germline, CDR1 SGHRS and CDR2 YFSETQ. CDR3 size: 16 residues. The CDR3 nucleotides read TGCGCCGGCAGCCCCAATCTATTGGACAGGATTCCGGTCTACACCTTC. Its protein is CAGSPNLLDRIPVYTF.

The table lists this clonotype with many counts. This sequence joins TRBV7-8 and TRBJ2-7, with TRBD1 matching over 10 bases. CDR1 is SGHVS, CDR2 FQNEAQ, per germline. This CDR3 is built from 15 residues. With 5 bases clipped from V and 1 base from J, the junction kept 5 bases outside the gene matches. The CDR3 nucleotides are TGTGCCAGCAGCCACGGGACAGGGGAGTCCTACGAGCAGTACTTC. This sequence encodes CASSHGTGESYEQYF.

This clonotype was recorded once. Its ends do not fully match the called genes, so a read error is possible. The chain recombines TRBV5-1 with TRBJ1-1; a weak D match, TRBD1 (5 bases). CDR1 and CDR2 from the germline V gene are SGHRS and YFSETQ. This CDR3 is 16 amino acids long. CDR3 loop: CAGSLVVRGGATEAFF. CDR3 nucleotide sequence: TGCGCCGGCAGCTTGGTTGTCCGCGGGGGTGCCACTGAAGCTTTCTTT.

This clonotype occurred many times. This chain uses TRBV11-1 with TRBJ2-1; TRBD1 matches at 10 bases. The CDR3 covers 13 residues. Germline V CDR1 and CDR2: SGHAT, FQDESV (reference sequence). V was clipped by 8 bases and J by 8 bases; unmatched bases: 6. The CDR3 region is CASLGQGKDEQFF. CDR3 nucleotides: TGTGCCAGCTTGGGACAGGGGAAAGATGAGCAGTTCTTC.

This chain uses TRBV3-1 with TRBJ2-4; no firm D call. CDR1 is LGHDT and CDR2 is YNNKEL in the germline V gene (reference sequence). Trimming stripped 0 bases from V and 7 bases from J, with 4 bases between. The CDR3 consists of 12 residues. The CDR3: CASSQEGNIQYF. The CDR3 nucleotides read TGTGCCAGCAGCCAAGAGGGGAACATTCAGTACTTC.

This clonotype was seen only a few times. The chain carries TRBV6-5 and TRBJ2-6; D unresolved. The CDR3 covers 15 residues. The germline V gene has CDR1 MNHEY and CDR2 SVGAGI. Trimming stripped 4 bases from V and 2 bases from J, with 9 bases between. CDR3 sequence reads: CASSWMGPGANVLTF. The CDR3 DNA reads as TGTGCCAGCAGTTGGATGGGCCCTGGGGCCAACGTCCTGACTTTC.

This clonotype occurred a few times. The chain couples TRBV28 to TRBJ1-1; D unresolved. V was trimmed by 7 bases and J by 7 bases, leaving 16 bases between them. CDR3 length: 13 residues. Germline CDR1 and CDR2: MDHEN and SYDVKM. The CDR3 spells CASTTPRLGEAFF. The CDR3 DNA follows: TGTGCCAGCACTACTCCCCGGCTCGGTGAAGCTTTCTTT.

The chain uses TRBV28 and TRBJ1-1, with 7 bases that match TRBD1. The J segment lost 8 bases and the V segment lost 9 bases, leaving 15 bases of the junction unmatched. The CDR3 extends over 14 amino acids. Germline V gene data show CDR1 as MDHEN and CDR2 as SYDVKM. The CDR3 DNA reads as TGTGCCAGTGGTTTCGAGGGGGCGAAAACCGAAGCTTTCTTT. This codes for CASGFEGAKTEAFF.

The V call is TRBV12-3 or TRBV12-4, the J call TRBJ2-7; maybe TRBD2 (5 bases). Trimming stripped 6 bases from V and 6 bases from J, with 21 bases between. The CDR3 has 15 amino acids. CDR3 residues: CASSRPTSGSGEQYF. The CDR3 nucleotides are TGTGCCAGCAGCCGCCCGACTTCGGGGTCGGGCGAGCAGTACTTC.